The T cell receptor beta chain described here comes from a study of regulatory T cells in long-lasting Graves disease. Study observations and caveats: When disease was persistent, TRBV28, TRBJ1-2 and TRBJ2-5 were the favored segments. Sampling was limited to peripheral blood rather than thyroid tissue.

The sample's time point: newly diagnosed GD, antithyroid drugs for less than 3 months. The TCR library was made from RNA that had been extracted from PBMCs in TRIzol. Staff took around 9 milliliters of peripheral blood and put it into EDTA tubes. There are 14 residues in the CDR3. V was shortened by 4 bases and J by 0 bases, with 13 bases between the two germline ends. CDR1 and CDR2 (germline): GTSNPN, SVGIG (reference sequence). A word on this clonotype: Its matching antigen is unknown.

Both iRepertoire HTBI primers and Arm-PCR of CDR3 regions were used to build the TCR beta libraries. TCRdb redid the calling of the multiplex PCR reads with MiXCR, one entry per CDR3 protein. The repertoire holds approximately 540,000 distinct CDR3 sequences, approximately 12% seen once, with 7.5% to 9% in the top ten. The data were also submitted as part of a second study, on T cells in Graves' hyperthyroidism and ophthalmopathy. This second study says: TCR CDR3 underwent first-round RT-PCR with the HTBI primer set.

The sample consisted of peripheral blood mononuclear cells (PBMCs), taken at new diagnosis, from a patient treated with antithyroid drugs. V usage is TRBV30 and J usage is TRBJ2-7; D possibly uses TRBD1 or TRBD2 (6 bases each). The TCR sequence derives from a woman aged 30 to 39 with Graves disease. The CDR3 loop is CAWKDGGYSYEQYF. In nucleotides, the CDR3 is TGTGCCTGGAAAGACGGGGGCTACTCCTACGAGCAGTACTTC.